A selection of T cell receptor beta chains follows, all from one sample in a study of CD8 T cells in Susac syndrome. TCRdb fed the immunoSEQ multiplex PCR reads into MiXCR, producing one record per CDR3 protein. The data show about 190,000 distinct CDR3 sequences, with more than 90% seen just once and 0.075% to 0.1% held by the top ten. Sequencing was performed on CD4+ T cells from PBMCs. Receptors were obtained from a human donor with Susac syndrome. The CDR3 runs from the conserved cysteine through the conserved F or W. The D gene is left open where the match is weak. Size tells how often a clone was seen (once, few, many) or the class of an expanded clone, and some rows leave it out.

clone size,J gene,V gene,D gene,CDR3 protein,CDR3 DNA
-,TRBJ1-2,TRBV5-1,-,CASSSGGGSNVGGYTF,TGCGCCAGCAGCTCTGGTGGGGGTTCGAACGTCGGTGGCTACACCTTC
-,TRBJ2-5,TRBV21-1,-,CASSRVGPAGETQYF,TGTGCCAGCAGCCGGGTAGGCCCTGCGGGAGAGACCCAGTACTTC
once,TRBJ1-1,TRBV20-1,-,CSALGDPGVSTEAFF,TGCAGTGCCCTGGGGGACCCCGGAGTTAGCACTGAAGCTTTCTTT
-,TRBJ1-1,TRBV25-1,TRBD1,CASTVRQGPNTEAFF,TGTGCCAGTACTGTAAGACAGGGGCCGAACACTGAAGCTTTCTTT
-,TRBJ2-1,TRBV15,-,CATSRDAGYEQFF,TGTGCCACCAGCAGAGATGCAGGCTATGAGCAGTTCTTC
-,TRBJ1-5,TRBV12-3/TRBV12-4,-,CASRRGNSNQPQHF,TGTGCCAGCAGAAGGGGAAATAGCAATCAGCCCCAGCATTTT
-,TRBJ2-5,TRBV2,-,CASSRGYPQETQYF,TGTGCCAGCAGTAGAGGGTACCCCCAAGAGACCCAGTACTTC
-,TRBJ1-2,TRBV7-8,-,CASKINTAQDLPNYGYTF,TGTGCCAGCAAAATTAATACGGCGCAGGACCTCCCCAACTATGGCTACACCTTC
once,TRBJ1-1,TRBV30,-,CAWKGRDTEAFF,TGTGCCTGGAAGGGGCGGGACACTGAAGCTTTCTTT
-,TRBJ2-4,TRBV29-1,TRBD2,CSVDGGVNIQYF,TGCAGCGTTGACGGGGGGGTAAACATTCAGTACTTC
-,TRBJ1-1,TRBV6-5,-,CASSYRGVNTEAFF,TGTGCCAGCAGTTACAGGGGGGTGAACACTGAAGCTTTCTTT
-,TRBJ1-2,TRBV3-1,-,CASSQGRGRGYTF,TGTGCCAGCAGCCAAGGAAGGGGCCGTGGCTACACCTTC
once,TRBJ2-7,TRBV20-1,-,CSASIRAGGEQYF,TGCAGTGCTAGTATTCGGGCAGGAGGGGAGCAGTACTTC
-,TRBJ1-2,TRBV20-1,-,CSARVLWTPGGYNYGYTF,TGCAGTGCTAGAGTGTTGTGGACTCCGGGAGGATATAACTATGGCTACACCTTC
-,TRBJ2-5,TRBV7-7,TRBD1,CASSRGTGHGTQYF,TGTGCTAGCAGCCGCGGGACAGGCCATGGGACCCAGTACTTC
-,TRBJ2-7,TRBV18,-,CASSRTESSYEQYF,TGTGCCAGCTCACGGACAGAGAGCTCCTACGAGCAGTACTTC
once,TRBJ1-2,TRBV29-1,-,CSVEEGSYGYTF,TGCAGCGTTGAGGAGGGGAGCTATGGCTACACCTTC
-,TRBJ1-1,TRBV20-1,-,CSASEPEAFF,TGCAGTGCTAGCGAACCCGAAGCTTTCTTT
-,TRBJ2-7,TRBV12-3/TRBV12-4,TRBD2,CASSSSGGLSYEQYF,TGTGCCAGCAGCTCCAGCGGGGGGCTCTCCTACGAGCAGTACTTC
-,TRBJ2-7,TRBV3-1,-,CASSQAGGQYEQYF,TGTGCCAGCAGCCAAGCTGGGGGGCAATACGAGCAGTACTTC
-,TRBJ1-2,TRBV20-1,-,CSARGDTSNYGYTF,TGCAGTGCTAGAGGGGACACCTCTAACTATGGCTACACCTTC
once,TRBJ1-2,TRBV20-1,TRBD1,CSARRTGANYGYTF,TGCAGTGCTCGTCGGACAGGAGCTAACTATGGCTACACCTTC
-,TRBJ2-7,TRBV5-1,-,CASSPEGRTYEQYF,TGCGCCAGCAGCCCGGAAGGTCGCACCTACGAGCAGTACTTC
-,TRBJ1-4,TRBV27,-,CASSGGGTNEKLFF,TGTGCCAGCAGTGGGGGGGGAACTAATGAAAAACTGTTTTTT
-,TRBJ1-6,TRBV7-4,-,CASSPGSFPHGYSPLHF,TGTGCCAGCAGCCCGGGATCTTTCCCACACGGTTATTCACCCCTCCACTTT
-,TRBJ2-3,TRBV7-2,TRBD2,CASSPALAGGPDTQYF,TGTGCCAGCAGCCCGGCTTTAGCGGGGGGGCCGGATACGCAGTATTTT
-,TRBJ1-1,TRBV4-1,-,CASSRPSGPLMNTEAFF,TGCGCCAGCAGCCGCCCTTCTGGGCCACTAATGAACACTGAAGCTTTCTTT
-,TRBJ1-4,TRBV18,TRBD1,CASSPEQGDGEKLFF,TGTGCCAGCTCACCCGAACAGGGGGACGGTGAAAAACTGTTTTTT
once,TRBJ1-1,TRBV5-4,TRBD1,CASRGQAIPNTEAFF,TGTGCCAGCAGGGGACAGGCAATCCCGAACACTGAAGCTTTCTTT
once,TRBJ2-4,TRBV4-2,-,CASSQDYRGMREENIQYF,TGTGCCAGCAGCCAAGACTATCGGGGGATGAGAGAGGAAAACATTCAGTACTTC
-,TRBJ2-3,TRBV5-1,TRBD1,CASSLEGTDTDTQYF,TGCGCCAGCAGCTTGGAGGGGACAGACACAGATACGCAGTATTTT
-,TRBJ2-7,TRBV14,TRBD1,CASSRTGGAHNEQYF,TGTGCCAGCAGCCGCACAGGGGGCGCGCACAACGAGCAGTACTTC
-,TRBJ2-7,TRBV12-3/TRBV12-4,-,CASSLLTSSYEQYF,TGTGCCAGCAGTTTACTTACGTCGTCCTACGAGCAGTACTTC
-,TRBJ2-5,TRBV3-1,TRBD1,CASSQVGTGDRETQYF,TGTGCCAGCAGCCAAGTCGGGACAGGGGACAGAGAGACCCAGTACTTC
-,TRBJ1-6,TRBV4-3,-,CASSQDHSLNSPLHF,TGCGCCAGCAGCCAAGATCACAGCCTTAATTCACCCCTCCACTTT
once,TRBJ2-7,TRBV15,TRBD1,CATSRDGQGAGEQYF,TGTGCCACCAGCAGAGATGGGCAGGGGGCGGGCGAGCAGTACTTC
once,TRBJ1-1,TRBV9,-,CASSVAEGNTEAFF,TGTGCCAGCAGCGTAGCTGAAGGGAACACTGAAGCTTTCTTT
-,TRBJ2-1,TRBV29-1,TRBD2,CSVRGLVINEQFF,TGCAGCGTTCGTGGACTAGTCATCAATGAGCAGTTCTTC
-,TRBJ2-5,TRBV20-1,-,CSATLGETQYF,TGCAGTGCTACCTTGGGTGAGACCCAGTACTTC
-,TRBJ2-5,TRBV29-1,TRBD1,CSVGQGIQETQYF,TGCAGCGTGGGACAGGGGATACAAGAGACCCAGTACTTC
-,TRBJ1-1,TRBV30,-,CAWGSGDTEAFF,TGTGCCTGGGGCTCGGGAGACACTGAAGCTTTCTTT
-,TRBJ2-1,TRBV9,-,CASSASMGSYNEQFF,TGTGCCAGCAGCGCCAGCATGGGTTCCTACAATGAGCAGTTCTTC
few,TRBJ2-5,TRBV10-1,-,CASSESSRETQYF,TGCGCCAGCAGTGAGTCTAGCAGAGAGACCCAGTACTTC
-,TRBJ2-7,TRBV7-6,-,CASSPNPHRPSYEQYF,TGTGCCAGCAGCCCAAATCCGCACCGCCCTTCCTACGAGCAGTACTTC
-,TRBJ2-1,TRBV18,TRBD1,CASSPFQGQGNNEQFF,TGTGCCAGCTCACCCTTTCAAGGACAGGGGAACAATGAGCAGTTCTTC
-,TRBJ1-4,TRBV25-1,-,CASSEAGAGKAKKLFF,TGTGCCAGCAGTGAGGCAGGGGCGGGCAAAGCCAAAAAACTGTTTTTT
-,TRBJ2-7,TRBV27,-,CASSFRQGGPYEQYF,TGTGCCAGCAGTTTTAGGCAGGGGGGACCGTACGAGCAGTACTTC
-,TRBJ1-6,TRBV20-1,-,CSALGQGSSPLHF,TGCAGTGCCCTGGGGCAGGGAAGTTCACCCCTCCACTTT
-,TRBJ2-1,TRBV20-1,TRBD2,CSARGGGAAEQFF,TGCAGTGCTAGAGGCGGGGGGGCCGCTGAGCAGTTCTTC
-,TRBJ1-2,TRBV29-1,-,CSVESGAGGYTF,TGCAGCGTTGAATCGGGTGCGGGGGGCTACACCTTC
-,TRBJ2-7,TRBV13,-,CTSSLEASAGQYF,TGTACCAGCAGCTTAGAAGCAAGCGCAGGGCAGTACTTC
-,TRBJ1-3,TRBV30,-,CAWSVRGIGNTIYF,TGTGCCTGGAGTGTACGTGGGATTGGAAACACCATATATTTT
-,TRBJ2-7,TRBV3-1,-,CASSQVRAHEQYF,TGTGCCAGCAGCCAAGTTAGGGCGCACGAGCAGTACTTC
-,TRBJ2-1,TRBV19,-,CASSISYSYNEQFF,TGTGCCAGTAGTATATCCTACTCCTACAATGAGCAGTTCTTC
-,TRBJ2-7,TRBV10-2,TRBD2,CASSERGYEQYF,TGTGCCAGTAGTGAGCGGGGGTACGAGCAGTACTTC